This T cell receptor (beta chain) stems from a study of response to subunit inactivated influenza vaccine (dated by TCRdb to the late 2010s). General notes on the study: The study used deep quantitative T cell receptor repertoire profiling to track responses to a trivalent subunit inactivated influenza vaccine.

The receptor library was made with RT-PCR. These reads were obtained on an Illumina HiSeq 2500. TCRdb trimmed public reads at Q25 via fastp, called clones via MiXCR and kept in-frame beta chains. Entries that share a CDR3 protein sequence are merged under the most common genes and DNA. Present in this sample are more than 700,000 distinct CDR3 sequences, around 21% of which were seen just once. The ten top clones hold about a tenth of the sample. V sheds 5 bases and J sheds 3 bases, leaving 11 bases between their ends. The CDR3, from cysteine to phenylalanine, totals 14 residues. Just CDR3 DNA is preserved here, 42 bases in frame from base 1. CDR1 and CDR2, looked up from the germline V gene, are SGHVS and FQNEAQ. Note on this clonotype: It has no known antigen specificity. No base-level quality is on record; no much larger clone is a single base apart.

Results the study describes overall, beyond this receptor: The authors proposed that each seasonal influenza vaccination may bring in only a limited number of new T cells.

Sequencing used PBMCs from blood, obtained approximately 5 days after vaccination. The TCR comes from a man in his fifties or sixties who received an inactivated influenza vaccine. Donor details come from another sample of the same person, matched by shared clones. The chain couples TRBV7-8 to TRBJ1-5, and TRBD1 may be the D gene, going by 5 matching bases. For the CDR3, the sequence is CASSVQGPNQPQHF. The sequenced DNA: TGTGCCAGCAGCGTTCAGGGACCCAATCAGCCCCAGCATTTT.